The TCR beta chain under discussion was sequenced for a study of shared clonotypes between healthy human individuals. Broader study findings: Naive subsets usually exceeded memory subsets in estimated richness.

All donors were Caucasian adults living in Nashville, Tennessee. Trimming took 1 base from V and 11 from J, leaving 12 bases between them. The CDR3 loop spans 13 amino acids. Germline V lookup: CDR1 SGHNT, CDR2 YYREEE (reference sequence). In regard to this clone: Antigen: not known.

The sorted-subset replicate PCRs were given around 200 ng DNA, which is 25,000 to 35,000 T cell genomes. Clones were sequenced by immunoSEQ multiplex PCR, and TCRdb holds only the in-frame ones, with some missing. Found here are over a million clones, 96% of them singletons; the top ten hold 0.95% to 1.5%. Specimen: naive CD4+ T cells sorted from blood. The sample's subset: CD45RA+ positively selected. This receptor was obtained from a man aged 25-45 years in good health. This chain joins TRBV5-4 and TRBJ1-4; no clear D. For the CDR3, the DNA is TGTGCCAGCAGCTTGCGGAGCAACGGGAAACTGTTTTTT. Protein sequence: CASSLRSNGKLFF. Variable domain in full (rest from reference TRBV5-4 and TRBJ1-4): ETGVTQSPTHLIKTRGQQVTLRCSSQSGHNTVSWYQQALGQGPQFIFQYYREEENGRGNFPPRFSGLQFPNYSSELNVNALELDDSALYLCASSLRSNGKLFFGSGTQLSVL.